A selection of T cell receptor beta chains follows, all from one sample in a study of siplizumab effects on memory and regulatory T cells. Clones were read by immunoSEQ multiplex PCR, and TCRdb kept only the in-frame ones, dropping some. Among fewer than 110,000 clones listed, about 93% were seen once. Material: non-Treg CD4+ T cells sorted from blood. These receptors were collected from a human donor in good health. Both conserved end residues are part of each CDR3. The order of the fields is clone size, V gene, J gene, D gene, CDR3 protein, CDR3 DNA. A D gene is named only where the DNA matches it firmly. Some rows have no size entry. The others give once, few or many, or a class for an expanded clone.

>NA|TRBV21-1|TRBJ2-5|NA
CASSWGQGGETQYF
TGTGCCAGCAGCTGGGGACAGGGGGGAGAGACCCAGTACTTC
>NA|TRBV19|TRBJ2-7|TRBD2
CASSITSGRSSYEQYF
TGTGCCAGTAGTATAACTAGCGGTAGGAGCTCCTACGAGCAGTACTTC
>NA|TRBV5-4|TRBJ2-2|TRBD1
CASSHLQGGYTGELFF
TGTGCCAGCAGCCACCTACAGGGGGGATACACCGGGGAGCTGTTTTTT
>few|TRBV4-3|TRBJ1-5|NA
CASSRQAGEPQHF
TGCGCCAGCAGCCGACAGGCCGGTGAGCCCCAGCATTTT
>NA|TRBV11-2|TRBJ2-7|NA
CASSPRDLSYEQYF
TGTGCCAGCAGCCCACGGGACCTCTCCTACGAGCAGTACTTC
>NA|TRBV25-1|TRBJ2-1|NA
CASSGRGHLYNEQFF
TGTGCCAGCAGTGGCAGGGGACACCTATACAATGAGCAGTTCTTC
>NA|TRBV28|TRBJ2-3|TRBD1
CASSLGAQGHGRTDTQYF
TGTGCCAGCAGTTTGGGGGCACAGGGGCACGGACGCACAGATACGCAGTATTTT
>NA|TRBV19|TRBJ2-2|NA
CASSIDGGTGLTSGNTGELFF
TGTGCCAGTAGTATAGATGGAGGGACAGGGCTGACTAGCGGGAACACCGGGGAGCTGTTTTTT
>NA|TRBV7-2|TRBJ1-4|NA
CASSPGRSRSIAKLFF
TGTGCCAGCAGCCCGGGGAGGAGCCGATCGATAGCAAAACTGTTTTTT
>NA|TRBV5-1|TRBJ1-4|NA
CASSPGAKSNEKLFF
TGCGCCAGCAGCCCAGGGGCGAAGTCTAATGAAAAACTGTTTTTT
>NA|TRBV4-2|TRBJ2-2|NA
CASSQDGAGELFF
TGTGCCAGCAGCCAAGATGGGGCCGGGGAGCTGTTTTTT
>NA|TRBV4-1|TRBJ2-3|TRBD2
CASSQDAGGWDTQYF
TGCGCCAGCAGCCAAGATGCGGGAGGGTGGGATACGCAGTATTTT
>NA|TRBV6-5|TRBJ2-7|TRBD1
CASSRDRVSYEQYF
TGTGCCAGCAGCAGGGACAGGGTTTCCTACGAGCAGTACTTC
>NA|TRBV30|TRBJ2-2|TRBD1
CAYYFPGQGAVGELFF
TGTGCCTACTACTTTCCGGGACAGGGGGCGGTCGGGGAGCTGTTTTTT
>once|TRBV20-1|TRBJ1-1|NA
CSARDQARAFF
TGCAGTGCTAGAGATCAGGCACGGGCTTTCTTT
>NA|TRBV7-8|TRBJ1-1|NA
CASSLAGGALVYTEAFF
TGTGCCAGCAGCTTAGCGGGGGGGGCATTGGTTTACACTGAAGCTTTCTTT
>NA|TRBV10-3|TRBJ1-1|NA
CAISDEGIRNTEAFF
TGTGCCATCAGTGATGAGGGCATAAGGAACACTGAAGCTTTCTTT
>NA|TRBV7-7|TRBJ2-2|NA
CASSWDTANTGELFF
TGTGCTAGCAGCTGGGACACCGCGAACACCGGGGAGCTGTTTTTT
>NA|TRBV19|TRBJ1-5|TRBD1
CASSPRTGVSNQPQHF
TGTGCCAGTAGTCCCCGGACAGGGGTTAGCAATCAGCCCCAGCATTTT
>NA|TRBV28|TRBJ2-2|NA
CASSFFQVGRAKTGELFF
TGTGCCAGCAGTTTTTTCCAGGTCGGGAGAGCCAAGACCGGGGAGCTGTTTTTT
>NA|TRBV28|TRBJ2-5|TRBD2
CASNSGGWEQYF
TGTGCCAGCAACTCGGGAGGGTGGGAGCAGTACTTC
>NA|TRBV27|TRBJ1-5|NA
CASSPVALLLGNQPQHF
TGTGCCAGCAGCCCGGTGGCACTTCTCTTGGGCAATCAGCCCCAGCATTTT